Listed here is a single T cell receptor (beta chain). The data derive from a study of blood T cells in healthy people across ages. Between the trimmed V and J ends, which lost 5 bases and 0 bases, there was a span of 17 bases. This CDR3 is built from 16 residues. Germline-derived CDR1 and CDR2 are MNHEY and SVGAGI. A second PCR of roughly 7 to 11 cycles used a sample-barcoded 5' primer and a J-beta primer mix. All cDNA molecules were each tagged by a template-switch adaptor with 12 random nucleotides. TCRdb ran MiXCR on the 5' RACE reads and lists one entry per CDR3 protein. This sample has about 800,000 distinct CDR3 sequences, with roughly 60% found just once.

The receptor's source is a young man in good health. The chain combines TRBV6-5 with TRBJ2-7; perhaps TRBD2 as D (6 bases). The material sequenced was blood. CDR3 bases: TGTGCCAGCAGTCCTCTCGGCGGGGAAAGCTCCTACGAGCAGTACTTC. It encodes CASSPLGGESSYEQYF.